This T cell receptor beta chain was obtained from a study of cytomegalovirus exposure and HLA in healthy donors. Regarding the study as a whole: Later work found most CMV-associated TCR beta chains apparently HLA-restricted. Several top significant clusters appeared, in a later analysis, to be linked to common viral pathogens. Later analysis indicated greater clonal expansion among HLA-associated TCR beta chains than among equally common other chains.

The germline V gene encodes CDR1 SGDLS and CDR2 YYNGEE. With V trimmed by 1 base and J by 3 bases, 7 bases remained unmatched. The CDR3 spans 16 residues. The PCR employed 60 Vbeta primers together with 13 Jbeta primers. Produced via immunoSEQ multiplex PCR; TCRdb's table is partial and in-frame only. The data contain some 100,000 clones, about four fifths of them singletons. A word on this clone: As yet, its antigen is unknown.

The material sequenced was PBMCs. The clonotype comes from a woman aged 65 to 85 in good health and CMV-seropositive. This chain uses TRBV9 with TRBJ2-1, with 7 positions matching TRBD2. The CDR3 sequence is CASSVTGQRGYNEQFF. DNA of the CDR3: TGTGCCAGCAGCGTAACTGGCCAGCGGGGCTACAATGAGCAGTTCTTC.